The T cell receptor beta chain described here comes from a study of response to subunit inactivated influenza vaccine (dated by TCRdb to the late 2010s). Context from the whole study: Deep quantitative T cell receptor repertoire profiling was used in the study to track responses to a trivalent subunit inactivated influenza vaccine. General study outcomes and caveats: The authors proposed that each seasonal influenza vaccination may bring in only a limited number of new T cells.

On this clonotype: Its antigen is currently not known. The input lacks base qualities; no much larger clone sits a single base away.

From its cysteine to its phenylalanine, the CDR3 spans 18 amino acids. Of all the DNA, just the CDR3 is kept, 54 bases in frame from base 1. The germline V gene encodes CDR1 MNHEY and CDR2 SMNVEV (reference sequence). V loses 2 bases at its end and J loses 1 base; junction bases beyond the gene matches: 7. The library was prepared using RT-PCR. Sequencing took place on an Illumina HiSeq 2500. The public reads were run again by TCRdb, first through fastp at Q25 and then through MiXCR, and only productive beta chains were kept. CDR3 protein sequences are deduplicated, and each keeps its most common genes and DNA. The sample table contains about 540,000 distinct CDR3 sequences; only one count was recorded for around 25% of them. The ten largest clones add up to approximately 3% of the sample. These sequences were also reported in another study, on T cells expressing NK-cell markers. The second study's authors report: The TCR beta cDNA libraries were made using 5'RACE template switching, a step that added both a universal primer site and unique molecular identifiers. Seven or eight donors provided sorted CD3+CD56+NKG2C+, CD3+CD56+NKG2C- and CD3+CD56-NKG2C+ T-cell subsets, whose TCR beta-chain repertoires were profiled. Most of the eight sequenced donors were HCMV-seropositive and one was HCMV-seronegative. To restrict sorting to alphabetaTCR-expressing T cells, an anti-gammadeltaTCR antibody was added in several experiments. In more than five donors, the dominant CD3+CD56+NKG2C+ clonotypes ranked among the top 10 CD8+ clonotypes, making up about 1.0-7.0% of CD8+ T cells. Those dominant clonotypes were again the most abundant among CD3+CD56-NKG2C+ cells in a handful of donors, at about 28.3-65%. Whether the expanded NKG2C-expressing T cell clones were specific for HCMV antigens was left unclear. The eight sequenced donors were randomly selected healthy volunteers, three men and five women. HCMV serostatus was determined by detecting HCMV-specific IgG in serum with a commercial ELISA kit. Ficoll density gradient centrifugation was used to isolate peripheral blood mononuclear cells from blood. Magnetic immunoseparation with Miltenyi isolation kits was used to isolate CD4+ and CD8+ T cells from PBMC. Synthesis of cDNA was primed from the TCR beta constant segment and was followed by two consecutive PCR amplification steps. Libraries were sequenced as 2 x 150 bp reads on Illumina HiSeq 2000/2500, MiSeq or NextSeq. MIGEC handled demultiplexing of the reads and grouping by UMI, while MiTCR was used to assemble and quantify clonotypes. Only TCR cDNA sequences supported by at least two reads were kept to exclude erroneous sequences. The tcR package was used for downstream repertoire analysis, and clonotypes were matched between fractions using CDR3 nucleotide sequence together with V segment. VDJmatch was used to annotate antigen specificity against VDJdb, with one amino acid substitution in CDR3 allowed.

The source is a man aged 50-60 years who received an inactivated influenza vaccine. Donor details come from another sample of the same person, matched by shared clones. The chain uses TRBV27 and TRBJ2-2, and 10 junction bases match TRBD2. The sample here was CD4+ T cells sorted from PBMCs, taken less than 13 days after vaccination. The bases are TGTGCCAGCAGTTTACCTACAGCGGGAGGGTGGAACACCGGGGAGCTGTTTTTT. It translates to CASSLPTAGGWNTGELFF.